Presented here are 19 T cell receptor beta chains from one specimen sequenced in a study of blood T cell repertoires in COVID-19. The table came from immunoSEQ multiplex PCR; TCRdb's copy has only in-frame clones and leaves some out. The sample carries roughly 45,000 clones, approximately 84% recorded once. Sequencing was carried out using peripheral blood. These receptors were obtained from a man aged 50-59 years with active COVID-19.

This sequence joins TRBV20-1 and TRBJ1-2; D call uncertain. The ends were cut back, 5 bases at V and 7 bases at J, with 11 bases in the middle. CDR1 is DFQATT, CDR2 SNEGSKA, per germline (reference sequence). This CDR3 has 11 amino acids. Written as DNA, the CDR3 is TGCAGTGCTGAGTACGGGGTTGGCTACACCTTC. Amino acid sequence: CSAEYGVGYTF.

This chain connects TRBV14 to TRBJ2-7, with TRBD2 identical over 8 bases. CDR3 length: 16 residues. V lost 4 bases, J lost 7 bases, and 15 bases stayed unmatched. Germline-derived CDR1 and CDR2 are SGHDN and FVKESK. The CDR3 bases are TGTGCCAGCAGCCCCGGGACTAGTCGCTCTCTACGGGAGCAGTACTTC. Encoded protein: CASSPGTSRSLREQYF.

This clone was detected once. As DNA, the CDR3 is TGTGCCAGCAGTTTGGGGCTAGCGGGCGAGCAGTACTTC. Residues: CASSLGLAGEQYF. The rearrangement uses TRBV28 and TRBJ2-7; 8 bases are a match to TRBD2. The CDR3 is 13 amino acids. V lost 3 bases, J lost 6 bases, and 4 bases stayed unmatched. Germline values: CDR1 MDHEN, CDR2 SYDVKM.

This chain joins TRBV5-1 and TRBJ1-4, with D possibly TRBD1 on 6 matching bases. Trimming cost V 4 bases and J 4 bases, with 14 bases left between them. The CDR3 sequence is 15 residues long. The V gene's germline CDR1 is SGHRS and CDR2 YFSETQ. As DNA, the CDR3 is TGCGCCAGCAGCAGCTTCAGGGGAATTAATGAAAAACTGTTTTTT. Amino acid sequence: CASSSFRGINEKLFF.

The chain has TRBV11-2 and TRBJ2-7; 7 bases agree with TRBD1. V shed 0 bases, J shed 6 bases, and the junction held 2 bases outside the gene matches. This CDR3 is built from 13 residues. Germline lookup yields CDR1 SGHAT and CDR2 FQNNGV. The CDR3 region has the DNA TGTGCCAGCAGCTTAGAGACAGGGTCCGAGCAGTACTTC. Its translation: CASSLETGSEQYF.

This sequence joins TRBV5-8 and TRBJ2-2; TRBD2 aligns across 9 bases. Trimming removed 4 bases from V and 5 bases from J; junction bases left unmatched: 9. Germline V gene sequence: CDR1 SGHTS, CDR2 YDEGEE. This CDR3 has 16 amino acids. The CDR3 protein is CASSPGTSLLTGELFF. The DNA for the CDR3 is TGTGCCAGCAGCCCCGGGACTAGCTTGTTAACCGGGGAGCTGTTTTTT.

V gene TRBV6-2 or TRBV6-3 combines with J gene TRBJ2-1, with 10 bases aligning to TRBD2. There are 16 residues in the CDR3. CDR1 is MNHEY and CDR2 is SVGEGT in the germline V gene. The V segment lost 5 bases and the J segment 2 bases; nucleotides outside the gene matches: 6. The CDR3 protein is CASSNLLAGTYNEQFF. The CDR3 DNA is TGTGCCAGCAGTAACCTACTAGCGGGGACCTACAATGAGCAGTTCTTC.

This CDR3 reads CASSQSPEKYSNQPQHF. As DNA, the CDR3 is TGCGCCAGCAGTCAATCGCCGGAGAAGTATAGCAATCAGCCCCAGCATTTT. The chain combines TRBV23-1 with TRBJ1-5; D is undetermined. TRBV23-1 is labeled an ORF, and its function is uncertain. V lost 0 bases and J lost 0, with 12 bases in between. The CDR3 is 17 residues long.

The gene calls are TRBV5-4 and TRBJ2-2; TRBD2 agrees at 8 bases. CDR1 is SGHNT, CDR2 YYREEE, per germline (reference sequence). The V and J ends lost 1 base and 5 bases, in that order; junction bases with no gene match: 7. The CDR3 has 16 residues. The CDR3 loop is CASSLRLASGTGELFF. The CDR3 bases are TGTGCCAGCAGCTTGCGACTAGCGTCAGGGACCGGGGAGCTGTTTTTT.

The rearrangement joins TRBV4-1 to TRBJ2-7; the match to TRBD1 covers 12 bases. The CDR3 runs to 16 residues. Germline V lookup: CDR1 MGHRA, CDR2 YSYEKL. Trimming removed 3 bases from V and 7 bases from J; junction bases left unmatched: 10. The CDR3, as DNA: TGCGCCAGCAGCCATTTGGAGGGACAGGGGGCTCGGGAGCAGTACTTC. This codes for CASSHLEGQGAREQYF.

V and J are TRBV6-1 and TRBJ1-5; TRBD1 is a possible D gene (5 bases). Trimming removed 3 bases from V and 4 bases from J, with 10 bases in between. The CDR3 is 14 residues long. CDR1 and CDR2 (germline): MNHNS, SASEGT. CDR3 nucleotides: TGTGCCAGCAGTGAGGGGGGGAGGAATCAGCCCCAGCATTTT. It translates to CASSEGGRNQPQHF.

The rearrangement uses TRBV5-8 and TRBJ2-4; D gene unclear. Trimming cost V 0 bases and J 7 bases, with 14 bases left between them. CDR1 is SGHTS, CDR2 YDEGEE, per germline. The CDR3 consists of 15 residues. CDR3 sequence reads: CASSLDRVARNIQYF. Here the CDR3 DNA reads TGTGCCAGCAGCTTGGACCGAGTAGCTAGGAACATTCAGTACTTC.

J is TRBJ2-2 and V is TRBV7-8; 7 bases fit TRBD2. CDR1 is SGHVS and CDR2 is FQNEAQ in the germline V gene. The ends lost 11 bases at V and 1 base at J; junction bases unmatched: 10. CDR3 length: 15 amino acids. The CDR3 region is CAGRPPGGNTGELFF. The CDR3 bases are TGTGCCGGACGCCCGCCGGGAGGGAACACCGGGGAGCTGTTTTTT.

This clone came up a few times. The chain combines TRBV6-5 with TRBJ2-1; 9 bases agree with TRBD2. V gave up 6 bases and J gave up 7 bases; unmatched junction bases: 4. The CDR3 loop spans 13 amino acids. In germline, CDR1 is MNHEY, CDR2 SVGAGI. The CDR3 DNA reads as TGTGCCAGCAGACTAGCGGGTTTGAATGAGCAGTTCTTC. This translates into CASRLAGLNEQFF.

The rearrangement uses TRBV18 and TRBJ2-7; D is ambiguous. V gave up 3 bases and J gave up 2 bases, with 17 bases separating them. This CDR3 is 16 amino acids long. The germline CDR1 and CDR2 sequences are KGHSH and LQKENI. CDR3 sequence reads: CASSPGVSDFAYEQYF. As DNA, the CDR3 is TGTGCCAGCTCACCTGGTGTCTCCGACTTTGCCTACGAGCAGTACTTC.

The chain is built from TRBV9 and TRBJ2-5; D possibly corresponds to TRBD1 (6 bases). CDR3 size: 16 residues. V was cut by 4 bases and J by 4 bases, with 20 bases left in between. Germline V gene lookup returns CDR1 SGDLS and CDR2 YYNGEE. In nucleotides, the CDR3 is TGTGCCAGCAGCCTACAGGGTTGGGTAGAAGGAGAGACCCAGTACTTC. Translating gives CASSLQGWVEGETQYF.

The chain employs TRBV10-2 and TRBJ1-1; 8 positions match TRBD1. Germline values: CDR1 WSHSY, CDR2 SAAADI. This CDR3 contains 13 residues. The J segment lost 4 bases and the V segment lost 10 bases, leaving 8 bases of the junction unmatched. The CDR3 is CATRTGRVTEAFF. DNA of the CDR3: TGCGCCACCAGGACAGGGCGGGTCACTGAAGCTTTCTTT.

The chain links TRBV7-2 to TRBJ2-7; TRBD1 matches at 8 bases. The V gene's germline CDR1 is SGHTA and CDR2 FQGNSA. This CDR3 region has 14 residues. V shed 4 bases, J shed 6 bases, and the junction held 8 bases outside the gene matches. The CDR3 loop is CASSSRQGWGEQYF. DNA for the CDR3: TGTGCCAGCAGCTCCCGACAGGGGTGGGGCGAGCAGTACTTC.

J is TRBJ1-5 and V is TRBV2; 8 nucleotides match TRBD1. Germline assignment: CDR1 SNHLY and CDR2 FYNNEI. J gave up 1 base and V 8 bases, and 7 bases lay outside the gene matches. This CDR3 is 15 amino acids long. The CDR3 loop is CASLAYRGSNQPQHF. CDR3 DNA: TGTGCCAGCCTGGCGTACAGGGGGAGCAATCAGCCCCAGCATTTT.